Listed below are T cell receptor beta chains from one sample, sequenced in a study of shared clonotypes between healthy human individuals. Profiled with immunoSEQ multiplex PCR; TCRdb holds only in-frame clones, not every one. Here the sample spans some 2,000,000 clones, 85% to 95% being singletons. What was sequenced was naive CD8+ T cells sorted from blood. The receptors were gathered from a man aged 18 to 35 in good health. Both conserved end residues are part of each CDR3.

V: TRBV11-2
J: TRBJ2-7
CDR3: CASSFAPGILYEQYF

V: TRBV4-1
J: TRBJ2-7
CDR3: CASSQPGMSYEQYF

V: TRBV19
J: TRBJ2-7
CDR3: CASSPWGSTYEQYF

V: TRBV5-1
J: TRBJ2-3
CDR3: CASSLDSPLTDTQYF

V: TRBV29-1
J: TRBJ2-3
CDR3: CSVEGQGVDTQYF

V: TRBV5-6
J: TRBJ2-1
CDR3: CASSSPLEGVGNEQFF

V: TRBV9
J: TRBJ2-7
CDR3: CASSVGLAYEQYF

V: TRBV4-3
J: TRBJ2-7
CDR3: CASSSEVSSYEQYF

V: TRBV4-1
J: TRBJ2-1
CDR3: CASSLGGRVEQFF

V: TRBV6-5
J: TRBJ2-2
CDR3: CASSYSEGIGELFF

V: TRBV11-2
J: TRBJ2-5
CDR3: CASSLELAGTETQYF

V: TRBV30
J: TRBJ2-6
CDR3: CASLGTGQGANGANVLTF

V: TRBV13
J: TRBJ1-2
CDR3: CASSPTEANYGYTF

V: TRBV5-1
J: TRBJ1-1
CDR3: CASSLDLGLAFF

V: TRBV10-3
J: TRBJ2-6
CDR3: CAISEPQGALHSGANVLTF

V: TRBV6-8
J: TRBJ2-7
CDR3: CASSPGTSGGHSSYEQYF

V: TRBV27
J: TRBJ2-6
CDR3: CASTPGLAAGANVLTF

V: TRBV25-1
J: TRBJ2-3
CDR3: CASSEWERPRGQYF